These 23 T cell receptor beta chains share one sample of origin, sequenced in a study of shared clonotypes between healthy human individuals. This table comes from immunoSEQ multiplex PCR, and its TCRdb copy is limited to in-frame clones, with some not included. The sample consists of 1.5 million to 1.9 million clones, around 98% of them appearing once. Sequenced sample: naive CD4+ T cells sorted from blood. Subset defined: CD45RA+ positively selected. Receptors originate from a man aged 30 to 39 in good health.

The chain carries TRBV9 and TRBJ2-2; TRBD2 matches at 7 bases. V shed 3 bases and J 1 base; nucleotides not matched to a gene: 3. Germline V gene lookup returns CDR1 SGDLS and CDR2 YYNGEE. The CDR3 is 15 amino acids. The CDR3 DNA follows: TGTGCCAGCAGCGGGCAGCGGGGGAACACCGGGGAGCTGTTTTTT. Translating gives CASSGQRGNTGELFF.

This rearrangement joins TRBV5-1 to TRBJ2-3, with TRBD1 as a possible D gene (5 bases). Germline V gives CDR1 SGHRS, CDR2 YFSETQ. This CDR3 region has 17 residues. Between the trimmed V and J ends, which lost 5 bases and 0 bases, there was a span of 19 bases. The CDR3 sequence is CASRNGLRSGSTDTQYF. DNA for the CDR3: TGCGCCAGCAGAAACGGCTTACGGTCAGGGAGCACAGATACGCAGTATTTT.

V gene TRBV7-2 combines with J gene TRBJ1-1, with 8 bases lining up with TRBD1. The CDR3 totals 15 residues. From germline, CDR1 is SGHTA and CDR2 FQGNSA. V lost 5 bases and J lost 5; bases outside the gene matches: 10. The CDR3 sequence is CASSPNQGAQTEAFF. The CDR3 DNA follows: TGTGCCAGCAGCCCAAACCAGGGGGCGCAAACTGAAGCTTTCTTT. The full variable domain, in which reference TRBV7-2 and TRBJ1-1 provide the parts outside the CDR3, is GAGVSQSPSNKVTEKGKDVELRCDPISGHTALYWYRQSLGQGLEFLIYFQGNSAPDKSGLPSDRFSAERTGGSVSTLTIQRTQQEDSAVYLCASSPNQGAQTEAFFGQGTRLTVV.

This clone was found once. The chain combines TRBV7-9 with TRBJ2-6, with D tentatively TRBD2 (5 bases). Germline V gives CDR1 SEHNR, CDR2 FQNEAQ (reference sequence). The CDR3 is 18 amino acids. Trimming stripped 1 base from V and 2 bases from J, with 15 bases between. The CDR3 DNA sequence: TGTGCCAGCAGCTTAGACCGAGGGAGAGCGGCTGGGGCCAACGTCCTGACTTTC. It translates to CASSLDRGRAAGANVLTF.

The CDR3 sequence is CASSWTSGRDTQYF. The DNA for the CDR3 is TGTGCCAGCAGCTGGACTAGCGGGAGAGATACGCAGTATTTT. The chain employs TRBV9 and TRBJ2-3, with 13 bases aligning to TRBD2. Germline V gene data show CDR1 as SGDLS and CDR2 as YYNGEE. The J segment lost 5 bases and the V segment lost 4 bases, leaving 1 base of the junction unmatched. The CDR3 is 14 residues long.

This chain uses TRBV11-3 with TRBJ2-3; D gene ambiguous. V was cut by 4 bases and J by 6 bases, with 11 bases left in between. CDR3 size: 13 residues. Germline lookup yields CDR1 SGHNT and CDR2 YENEEA. CDR3 bases: TGTGCCAGCAGCTCGTCCTTAAGGGATACGCAGTATTTT. Encoded protein: CASSSSLRDTQYF.

The chain is built from TRBV7-2 and TRBJ2-3; no definite D call. This CDR3 has 16 residues. V was pared by 5 bases and J by 0 bases, with 15 bases between. Germline CDR1 SGHTA, CDR2 FQGNSA. CDR3 loop: CASSPSRRSSTDTQYF. The CDR3 bases are TGTGCCAGCAGCCCCTCCCGGCGGTCTAGCACAGATACGCAGTATTTT.

The chain carries TRBV5-1 and TRBJ2-5, with 7 bases lining up with TRBD1. There are 17 residues in the CDR3. Germline assignment: CDR1 SGHRS and CDR2 YFSETQ. J was trimmed by 2 bases and V by 4 bases; bases with no gene match: 14. The CDR3 sequence is CASSPRTPGQQQETQYF. CDR3 nucleotide sequence: TGCGCCAGCAGCCCTCGGACGCCGGGACAGCAGCAAGAGACCCAGTACTTC. Based on the CDR3 plus reference TRBV5-1 and TRBJ2-5, the full variable domain is KAGVTQTPRYLIKTRGQQVTLSCSPISGHRSVSWYQQTPGQGLQFLFEYFSETQRNKGNFPGRFSGRQFSNSRSEMNVSTLELGDSALYLCASSPRTPGQQQETQYFGPGTRLLVL.

The chain carries TRBV28 and TRBJ1-2; D is uncertain. Trimming pared 0 bases from V and 8 bases from J, leaving 19 bases between. Germline CDR1 reads MDHEN; CDR2 reads SYDVKM. CDR3 length equals 16 residues. CDR3 bases: TGTGCCAGCAGTTTATGCATCGGGTCCGGGAATTGCGGCTACACCTTC. Protein: CASSLCIGSGNCGYTF.

This chain joins TRBV7-9 and TRBJ2-2, with 8 nucleotides matching TRBD2. The CDR3 consists of 15 residues. CDR1 and CDR2 from the germline V gene are SEHNR and FQNEAQ (reference sequence). The V and J ends lost 5 bases and 4 bases, in that order; junction bases with no gene match: 6. CDR3 sequence reads: CASSQSGSGTGELFF. CDR3 sequence (DNA): TGTGCCAGCAGCCAAAGCGGGAGTGGCACCGGGGAGCTGTTTTTT.

Comments on this clone: The sample carries other DNA sequences with the same CDR3. The chain is built from TRBV15 and TRBJ1-5; D is unclear. The CDR3 has 12 residues. The ends were cut back, 1 base at V and 6 bases at J, with 4 bases in the middle. The germline CDR1 and CDR2 sequences are LNHNV and YYDKDF (reference sequence). CDR3 bases: TGTGCCACCAGCAGAGCTGGTCAGCCCCAGCATTTT. Amino acids: CATSRAGQPQHF.

The V gene is TRBV29-1, the J gene TRBJ2-2; TRBD1 is a possible D gene (5 bases). The V gene's germline CDR1 is SQVTM and CDR2 ANQGSEA. This CDR3 spans 15 amino acids. Deletions cut 0 bases from V and 5 bases from J, with 13 bases between. Here the CDR3 reads CSVEEPGDSTGELFF. Here the CDR3 DNA reads TGCAGCGTTGAAGAACCCGGCGACAGTACCGGGGAGCTGTTTTTT.

This clone appeared a single time. The CDR3 nucleotides are TGCGCCAGCAGCCCTTTAACAGGGTACGGAAACACCATATATTTT. Amino acids: CASSPLTGYGNTIYF. The genes are TRBV5-1 and TRBJ1-3, with D perhaps matching TRBD1 (6 bases). The CDR3 is 15 residues long. Germline CDR1 and CDR2: SGHRS and YFSETQ. Trimming cost V 4 bases and J 4 bases, with 15 bases left between them.

V usage is TRBV7-6 and J usage is TRBJ2-5; 8 bases fit TRBD2. Germline CDR1 and CDR2: SGHVS and FNYEAQ. The CDR3 runs 14 residues. With 6 bases clipped from V and 2 bases from J, the junction kept 5 bases outside the gene matches. The chain's CDR3 is CASRPGGPQETQYF. The CDR3 bases are TGTGCCAGCAGGCCGGGAGGGCCTCAAGAGACCCAGTACTTC. The full variable domain, its missing parts supplied by reference TRBV7-6 and TRBJ2-5, is GAGVSQSPRYKVTKRGQDVALRCDPISGHVSLYWYRQALGQGPEFLTYFNYEAQQDKSGLPNDRFSAERPEGSISTLTIQRTEQRDSAMYRCASRPGGPQETQYFGPGTRLLVL.

The rearrangement joins TRBV18 to TRBJ2-7; D uncertain. V lost 0 bases and J lost 6, with 15 bases in between. This CDR3 is 15 amino acids long. Looked up from germline, CDR1 is KGHSH and CDR2 is LQKENI. The CDR3 protein is CASSPPASTGSEQYF. As DNA, the CDR3 is TGTGCCAGCTCACCACCCGCCTCCACTGGAAGCGAGCAGTACTTC.

This clone occurred once. The chain couples TRBV5-8 to TRBJ1-5; tentatively, D is TRBD1 (5 bases). This CDR3 is 15 amino acids long. V shed 6 bases and J shed 14 bases, with 27 bases lying between them. The germline CDR1 and CDR2 sequences are SGHTS and YDEGEE. The CDR3: CASTLSGTEKISKHF. CDR3 in DNA: TGTGCCAGCACCTTATCCGGGACCGAAAAAATCTCTAAGCATTTT.

This chain links TRBV5-6 with TRBJ2-3; D unresolved. CDR3 length: 16 residues. Trimming removed 1 base from V and 3 bases from J, with 15 bases in between. Germline V gene data show CDR1 as SGHDT and CDR2 as YYEEEE. As DNA, the CDR3 is TGTGCCAGCAGCTTGTTGCCGAGACCTGGGACAGATACGCAGTATTTT. Translation: CASSLLPRPGTDTQYF.

The chain links TRBV5-1 to TRBJ2-3; 12 bases line up with TRBD2. CDR1 and CDR2 from the germline V gene are SGHRS and YFSETQ. The CDR3 has 20 amino acids. Germline trimming cut 0 bases from V and 0 bases from J; bases unmatched to any gene: 11. The chain's CDR3 is CASSLAEYTGTSGSTDTQYF. Written as DNA, the CDR3 is TGCGCCAGCAGCTTGGCCGAATACACCGGGACTAGCGGGAGCACAGATACGCAGTATTTT.

The chain is built from TRBV2 and TRBJ2-4, with D unclear. With 7 bases removed from V and 3 bases from J, the gap between germline ends came to 13 bases. Germline V gene sequence: CDR1 SNHLY, CDR2 FYNNEI. CDR3 length: 14 amino acids. This CDR3 reads CASTDSLSKNIQYF. Written as DNA, the CDR3 is TGTGCCAGCACCGATTCCCTGAGCAAAAACATTCAGTACTTC.

V and J are TRBV2 and TRBJ2-2; 8 positions match TRBD2. After removal of 6 bases from V and 5 bases from J, the junction contained 8 bases not matched to a gene. This CDR3 is 15 amino acids long. CDR1 is SNHLY, CDR2 FYNNEI, per germline. The CDR3 nucleotides read TGTGCCAGCAGCCCCGAGGCTAGCGGGACCGGGGAGCTGTTTTTT. Translation: CASSPEASGTGELFF.

CDR3 nucleotide sequence: TGTGCCACCAGCGAAGTAAGCGGAGTGTCAGAGACCCAGTACTTC. This codes for CATSEVSGVSETQYF. The chain joins TRBV15 to TRBJ2-5, with D maybe TRBD2 (5 bases). V lost 5 bases to trimming and J lost 4 bases, with 17 bases between them. From germline, CDR1 is LNHNV and CDR2 YYDKDF (reference sequence). The CDR3 length is 15 residues. Based on the CDR3 plus reference TRBV15 and TRBJ2-5, the full variable domain is DAMVIQNPRYQVTQFGKPVTLSCSQTLNHNVMYWYQQKSSQAPKLLFHYYDKDFNNEADTPDNFQSRRPNTSFCFLDIRSPGLGDTAMYLCATSEVSGVSETQYFGPGTRLLVL.

This clone appeared a single time. This chain uses TRBV11-3 with TRBJ2-7, with D possibly called TRBD1 or TRBD2 (5 bases each). V was trimmed by 0 bases and J by 0 bases, leaving 6 bases between them. There are 14 residues in the CDR3. In germline, CDR1 is SGHNT, CDR2 YENEEA. The CDR3, as DNA: TGTGCCAGCAGCTTAGAAGGGACCTCCTACGAGCAGTACTTC. Translation: CASSLEGTSYEQYF.

The chain carries TRBV27 and TRBJ2-7; 14 nucleotides align to TRBD2. The CDR3 consists of 15 residues. J lost 6 bases, V lost 3 bases, and 4 bases had no gene match. Per germline, CDR1 MNHEY and CDR2 SMNVEV (reference sequence). The CDR3 DNA follows: TGTGCCAGCAGTTTCGACGGACTAGCGGGAGGCGAGCAGTACTTC. Amino acid sequence: CASSFDGLAGGEQYF.